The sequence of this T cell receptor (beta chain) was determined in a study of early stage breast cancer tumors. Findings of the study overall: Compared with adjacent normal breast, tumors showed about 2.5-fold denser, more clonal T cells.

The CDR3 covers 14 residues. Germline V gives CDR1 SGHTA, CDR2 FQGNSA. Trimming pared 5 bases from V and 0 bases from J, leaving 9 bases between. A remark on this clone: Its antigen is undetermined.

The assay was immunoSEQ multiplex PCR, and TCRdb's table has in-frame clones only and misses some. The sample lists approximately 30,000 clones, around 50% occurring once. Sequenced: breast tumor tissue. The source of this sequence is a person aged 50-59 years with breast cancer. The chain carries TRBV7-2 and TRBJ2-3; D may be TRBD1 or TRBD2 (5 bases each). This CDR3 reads CASSRDGSTDTQYF. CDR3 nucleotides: TGTGCCAGCAGCAGGGACGGAAGCACAGATACGCAGTATTTT.